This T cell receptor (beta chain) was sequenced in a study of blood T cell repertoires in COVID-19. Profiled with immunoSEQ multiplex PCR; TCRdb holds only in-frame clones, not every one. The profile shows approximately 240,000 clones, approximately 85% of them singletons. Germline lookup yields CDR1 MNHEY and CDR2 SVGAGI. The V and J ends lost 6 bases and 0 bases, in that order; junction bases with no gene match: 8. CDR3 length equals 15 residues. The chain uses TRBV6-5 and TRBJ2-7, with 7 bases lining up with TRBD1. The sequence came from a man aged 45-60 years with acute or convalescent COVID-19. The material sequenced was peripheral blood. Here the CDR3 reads CASSPTGVSSYEQYF. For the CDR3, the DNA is TGTGCCAGCAGCCCAACAGGGGTTAGCTCCTACGAGCAGTACTTC.